The T cell receptor beta chain under discussion was sequenced for a study of blood T cells in healthy people across ages. The authors ran a second PCR of roughly 6 to 11 cycles using a sample-barcoded 5' primer and a J-beta primer mix. A template-switch adaptor that had 12 random nucleotides put a tag on each cDNA molecule. Via MiXCR, TCRdb re-called the 5' RACE reads, giving one row per CDR3 protein. Of hundreds of thousands of distinct CDR3 sequences in the sample, approximately 22% were seen once. This clonotype was seen more than once but under ten times. Sequencing was done on a sample of blood. This clonotype was sampled from a man aged 70-80 years in good health.

CDR3 coding DNA: TGTGCCAGCACTAAGGGGGCGGGTTGGGGCTATGGCTACACCTTC. Translating gives CASTKGAGWGYGYTF. The chain uses TRBV6-5 and TRBJ1-2; 7 bases agree with TRBD1. The CDR3 spans 15 residues. V shed 7 bases and J 4 bases; nucleotides not matched to a gene: 12. In germline, CDR1 is MNHEY, CDR2 SVGAGI.